The clone carrying this T cell receptor (beta chain) has only one observation. The antigen remains undetermined. This specimen belongs to a study of cytomegalovirus exposure and HLA in healthy donors. Findings and limits, study-wide: Among CMV-associated TCR beta chains, most appeared HLA-restricted in a later analysis. In vitro experiments confirmed that a few CMV-associated chains were specific for CMV antigens.

The length of the CDR3 is 14 residues. Per the germline V gene, CDR1 is MDHEN and CDR2 is SYDVKM. Between the trimmed V and J ends, which lost 5 bases and 1 base, there was a span of 12 bases. The study ran its PCR with 60 Vbeta and 13 Jbeta primers. The method was immunoSEQ multiplex PCR; TCRdb's version includes in-frame clones alone and lacks a portion of them. The repertoire has more than 95,000 clones, more than 70% of them found once; the top ten carry 2% to 2.5%. The sequence was collected from a young man in good health and CMV-seronegative. The sequencing sample was made of PBMCs. This chain uses TRBV28 with TRBJ2-7, with D perhaps TRBD2 (7 bases). The chain's CDR3 is CASSGGGSSYEQYF. The CDR3 DNA sequence: TGTGCCAGCAGTGGGGGGGGCAGTTCCTACGAGCAGTACTTC.